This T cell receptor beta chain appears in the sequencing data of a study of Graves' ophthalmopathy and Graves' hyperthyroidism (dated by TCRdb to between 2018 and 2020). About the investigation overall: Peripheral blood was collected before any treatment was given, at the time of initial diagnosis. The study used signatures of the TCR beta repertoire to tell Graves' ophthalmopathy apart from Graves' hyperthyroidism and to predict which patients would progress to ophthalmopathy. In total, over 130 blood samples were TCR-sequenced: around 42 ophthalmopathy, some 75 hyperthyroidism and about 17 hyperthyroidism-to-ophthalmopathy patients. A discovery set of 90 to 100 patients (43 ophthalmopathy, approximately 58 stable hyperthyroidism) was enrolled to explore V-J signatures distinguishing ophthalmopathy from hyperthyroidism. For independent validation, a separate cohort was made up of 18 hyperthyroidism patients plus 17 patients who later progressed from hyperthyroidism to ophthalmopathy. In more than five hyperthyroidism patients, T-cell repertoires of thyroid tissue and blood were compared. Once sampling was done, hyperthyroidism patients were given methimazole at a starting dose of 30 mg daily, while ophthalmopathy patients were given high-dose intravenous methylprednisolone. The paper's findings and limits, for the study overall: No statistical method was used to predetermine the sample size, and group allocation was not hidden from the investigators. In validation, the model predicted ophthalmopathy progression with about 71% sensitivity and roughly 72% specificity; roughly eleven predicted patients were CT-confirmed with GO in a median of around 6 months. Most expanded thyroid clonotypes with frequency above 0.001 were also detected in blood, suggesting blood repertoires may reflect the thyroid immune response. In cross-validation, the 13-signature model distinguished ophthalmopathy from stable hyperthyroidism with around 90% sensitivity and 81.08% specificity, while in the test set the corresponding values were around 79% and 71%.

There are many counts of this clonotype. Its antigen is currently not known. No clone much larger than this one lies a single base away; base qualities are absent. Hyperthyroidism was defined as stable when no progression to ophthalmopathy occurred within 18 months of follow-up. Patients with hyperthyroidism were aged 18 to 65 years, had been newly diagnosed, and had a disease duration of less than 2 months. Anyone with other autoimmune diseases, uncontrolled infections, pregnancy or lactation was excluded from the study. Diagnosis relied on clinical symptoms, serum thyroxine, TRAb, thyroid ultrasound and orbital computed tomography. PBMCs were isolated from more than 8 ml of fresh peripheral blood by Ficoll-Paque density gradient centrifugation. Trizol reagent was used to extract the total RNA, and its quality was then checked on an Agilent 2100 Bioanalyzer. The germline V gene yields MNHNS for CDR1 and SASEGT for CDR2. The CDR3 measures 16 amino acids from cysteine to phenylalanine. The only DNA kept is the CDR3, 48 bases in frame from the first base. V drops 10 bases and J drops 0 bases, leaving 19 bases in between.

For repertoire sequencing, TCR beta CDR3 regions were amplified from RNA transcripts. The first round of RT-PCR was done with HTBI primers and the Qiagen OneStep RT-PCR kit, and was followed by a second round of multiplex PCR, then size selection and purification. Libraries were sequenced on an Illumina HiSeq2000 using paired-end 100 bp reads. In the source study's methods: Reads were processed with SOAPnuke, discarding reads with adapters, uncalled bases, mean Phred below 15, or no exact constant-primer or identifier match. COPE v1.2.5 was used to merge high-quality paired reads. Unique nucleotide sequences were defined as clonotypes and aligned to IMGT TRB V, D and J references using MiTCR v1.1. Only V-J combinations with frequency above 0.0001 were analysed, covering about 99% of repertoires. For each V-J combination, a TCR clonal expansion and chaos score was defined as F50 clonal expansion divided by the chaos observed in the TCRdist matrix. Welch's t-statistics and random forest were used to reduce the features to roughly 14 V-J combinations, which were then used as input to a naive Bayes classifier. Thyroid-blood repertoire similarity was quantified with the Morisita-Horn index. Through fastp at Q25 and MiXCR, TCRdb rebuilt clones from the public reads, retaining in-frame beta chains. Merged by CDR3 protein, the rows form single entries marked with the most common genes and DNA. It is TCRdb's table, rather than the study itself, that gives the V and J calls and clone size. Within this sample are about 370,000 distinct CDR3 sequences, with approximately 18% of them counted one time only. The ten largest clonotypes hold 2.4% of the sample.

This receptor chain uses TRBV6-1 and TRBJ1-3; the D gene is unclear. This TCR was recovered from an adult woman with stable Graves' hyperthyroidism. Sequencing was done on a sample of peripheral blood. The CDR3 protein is CATSIEHASSGNTIYF. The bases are TGTGCCACCAGCATCGAACACGCGAGCTCTGGAAACACCATATATTTT.